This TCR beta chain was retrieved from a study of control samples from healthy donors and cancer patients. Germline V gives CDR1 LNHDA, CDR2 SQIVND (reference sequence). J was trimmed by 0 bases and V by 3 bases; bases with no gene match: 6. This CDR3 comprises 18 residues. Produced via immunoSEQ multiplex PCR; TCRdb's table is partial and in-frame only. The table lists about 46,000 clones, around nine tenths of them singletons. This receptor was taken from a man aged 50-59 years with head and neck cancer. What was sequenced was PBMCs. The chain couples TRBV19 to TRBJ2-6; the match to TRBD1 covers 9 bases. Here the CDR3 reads CASSIADRGHSGANVLTF. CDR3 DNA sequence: TGTGCCAGTAGTATTGCGGACAGGGGACACTCTGGGGCCAACGTCCTGACTTTC.